The 2 T cell receptor beta chains reported below all come from one sample, sequenced in a study of cytomegalovirus exposure and HLA in healthy donors. TCRdb's table, derived via immunoSEQ multiplex PCR, lists solely in-frame clones and lacks some. The sample shows approximately 280,000 clones, 65% to 90% of them seen only once. The sample comprised PBMCs. Source of these receptors: a woman aged 18 to 35 in good health and CMV-seronegative.

The chain combines TRBV5-1 with TRBJ2-2; 7 positions agree with TRBD2. Germline V lookup: CDR1 SGHRS, CDR2 YFSETQ. The CDR3 contains 15 residues. J gave up 3 bases and V 3 bases, and 5 bases lay outside the gene matches. Written as DNA, the CDR3 is TGCGCCAGCAGCTCCCCGGGACTACACACCGGGGAGCTGTTTTTT. Residues: CASSSPGLHTGELFF.

The V gene is TRBV6-5, the J gene TRBJ1-1, with D possibly matching TRBD1 (6 bases). The germline gives CDR1 MNHEY, CDR2 SVGAGI. CDR3 length equals 13 residues. Trimming stripped 5 bases from V and 5 bases from J, with 12 bases between. The CDR3 bases are TGTGCCAGCAGTCACGGGGGGCTGACTGAAGCTTTCTTT. This sequence encodes CASSHGGLTEAFF.